The rows below give T cell receptor beta chains drawn from one sample of a study of shared T cell receptors in the human thymus. The repertoire was sequenced with immunoSEQ multiplex PCR; TCRdb's copy has only in-frame clones and lacks some. The sample contains some 700,000 clones, 70% to 90% of which appear only once. The sample was also reused in another study, on human thymus T cells.

Sequenced input: thymocytes. Receptors originate from a boy under two years old with a congenital heart defect. Both conserved end residues are part of each CDR3. Each record gives: V gene, D gene, J gene, clone size, CDR3 DNA, CDR3 protein. D genes are given only for firm matches. Expanded clones get a size class; other rows say once, few or many, or leave the size out.

V gene: TRBV4-2
D gene: TRBD1
J gene: TRBJ1-4
clone size: few
CDR3 DNA: TGTGCCAGCAGCCAAGGTCAGGGGGGCGGTGAAAAACTGTTTTTT
CDR3 protein: CASSQGQGGGEKLFF

V gene: TRBV7-8
D gene: NA
J gene: TRBJ2-7
clone size: NA
CDR3 DNA: TGTGCCAGCAGCTGGTGGGGGGGCCAAGGACTAACCTACGAGCAGTACTTC
CDR3 protein: CASSWWGGQGLTYEQYF

V gene: TRBV27
D gene: NA
J gene: TRBJ1-2
clone size: NA
CDR3 DNA: TGTGCCAGCAGTTTAGTGGCGGGTGATGGCTACACCTTC
CDR3 protein: CASSLVAGDGYTF

V gene: TRBV5-1
D gene: TRBD1
J gene: TRBJ1-4
clone size: NA
CDR3 DNA: TGCGCCAGCAGCTTGGGGGGACAGGGTGGTGAAAAACTGTTTTTT
CDR3 protein: CASSLGGQGGEKLFF

V gene: TRBV19
D gene: NA
J gene: TRBJ2-2
clone size: NA
CDR3 DNA: TGTGCCAGTAAGGCCCTCGCAGGAGGCACCGGGGAGCTGTTTTTT
CDR3 protein: CASKALAGGTGELFF

V gene: TRBV6-5
D gene: TRBD2
J gene: TRBJ2-1
clone size: once
CDR3 DNA: TGTGCCAGCAGTTCAGGACTAGACGGGAATGAGCAGTTCTTC
CDR3 protein: CASSSGLDGNEQFF

V gene: TRBV11-1
D gene: NA
J gene: TRBJ2-7
clone size: NA
CDR3 DNA: TGTGCCAGCAGCTTTGACAGCTACGAGCAGTACTTC
CDR3 protein: CASSFDSYEQYF

V gene: TRBV29-1
D gene: NA
J gene: TRBJ1-3
clone size: NA
CDR3 DNA: TGCAGCGTTGGAATGTTAGTCTCTGGAAACACCATATATTTT
CDR3 protein: CSVGMLVSGNTIYF

V gene: TRBV7-8
D gene: NA
J gene: TRBJ2-7
clone size: NA
CDR3 DNA: TGTGCCAGCAGCTTGTTAGAGACCTACGAGCAGTACTTC
CDR3 protein: CASSLLETYEQYF

V gene: TRBV11-2
D gene: NA
J gene: TRBJ1-3
clone size: NA
CDR3 DNA: TGTGCCAGCAGCTTAGATCGGGGTTCACGTCCTGGAAACACCATATATTTT
CDR3 protein: CASSLDRGSRPGNTIYF

V gene: TRBV9
D gene: TRBD2
J gene: TRBJ2-7
clone size: NA
CDR3 DNA: TGTGCCAGCAGCGCCGGGACTAGCAGTTACGAGCAGTACTTC
CDR3 protein: CASSAGTSSYEQYF

V gene: TRBV6-6
D gene: TRBD2
J gene: TRBJ2-2
clone size: NA
CDR3 DNA: TGTGCCAGCAGCACGCGGGGGGAGGGCACCGGGGAGCTGTTTTTT
CDR3 protein: CASSTRGEGTGELFF

V gene: TRBV4-1
D gene: TRBD2
J gene: TRBJ2-1
clone size: NA
CDR3 DNA: TGCGCCAGCAGCCCATCTGAAGAGCGGGGGGGAAGCTCCTACAATGAGCAGTTCTTC
CDR3 protein: CASSPSEERGGSSYNEQFF

V gene: TRBV27
D gene: NA
J gene: TRBJ2-7
clone size: NA
CDR3 DNA: TGTGCCAGCAGTTTGTACCGGTCGTACAGGGTTGGCGAGCAGTACTTC
CDR3 protein: CASSLYRSYRVGEQYF

V gene: TRBV6-1
D gene: TRBD1
J gene: TRBJ1-2
clone size: NA
CDR3 DNA: TGTGCCAGCAGTGAAACCGGACAGGGGTCATGTGAAGGCTACACCTTC
CDR3 protein: CASSETGQGSCEGYTF